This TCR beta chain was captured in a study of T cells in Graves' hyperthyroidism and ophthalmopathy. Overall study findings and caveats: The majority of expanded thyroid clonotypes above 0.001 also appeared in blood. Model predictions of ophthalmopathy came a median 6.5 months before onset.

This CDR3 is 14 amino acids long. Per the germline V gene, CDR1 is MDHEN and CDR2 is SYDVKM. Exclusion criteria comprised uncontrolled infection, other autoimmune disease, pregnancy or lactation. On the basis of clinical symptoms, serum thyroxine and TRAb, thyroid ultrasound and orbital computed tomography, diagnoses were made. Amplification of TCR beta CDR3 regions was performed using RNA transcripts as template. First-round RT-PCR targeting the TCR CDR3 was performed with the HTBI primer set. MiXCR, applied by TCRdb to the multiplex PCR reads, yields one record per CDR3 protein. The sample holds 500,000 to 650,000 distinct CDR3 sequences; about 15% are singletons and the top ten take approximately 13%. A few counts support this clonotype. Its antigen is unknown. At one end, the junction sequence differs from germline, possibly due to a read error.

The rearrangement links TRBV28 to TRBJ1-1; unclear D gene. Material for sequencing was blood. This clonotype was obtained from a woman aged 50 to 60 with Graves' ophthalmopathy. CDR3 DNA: TGTGCTAGCAGTCCCCGAGGCCAAAACACTGAAGCTTTCTTT. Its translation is CASSPRGQNTEAFF. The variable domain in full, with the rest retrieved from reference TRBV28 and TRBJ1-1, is DVKVTQSSRYLVKRTGEKVFLECVQDMDHENMFWYRQDPGLGLRLIYFSYDVKMKEKGDIPEGYSVSREKKERFSLILESASTNQTSMYLCASSPRGQNTEAFFGQGTRLTVV.